This T cell receptor beta chain was sequenced in a study of blood T cell repertoires in COVID-19. Background on the study: Both acute and convalescent COVID-19 samples were obtained from the United States, Italy and Spain. The analysed material was cDNA or gDNA that came from T cells, B-cell-depleted T cells, or PBMCs.

The method was immunoSEQ multiplex PCR; TCRdb's version includes in-frame clones alone and lacks a portion of them. Of tens of thousands of clones listed, roughly 85% are singletons. The CDR3 has 17 amino acids. Germline V lookup: CDR1 MGHRA, CDR2 YSYEKL. The V end was cut by 0 bases, the J end by 0 bases, with 11 bases between. Sequenced sample: peripheral blood. The sequence came from a human donor in a cohort sampled during active COVID-19. J is TRBJ2-2 and V is TRBV4-1, with a possible D match to TRBD1 (5 bases). CDR3 loop: CASSQEVRASNTGELFF. Here the CDR3 DNA reads TGCGCCAGCAGCCAAGAAGTCAGGGCCTCGAACACCGGGGAGCTGTTTTTT.